This T cell receptor (beta chain) was obtained from a study of blood T cell repertoires in COVID-19. Study background: The United States, Italy and Spain supplied acute and convalescent COVID-19 samples.

The V and J ends lost 3 bases and 4 bases, in that order; junction bases with no gene match: 8. Germline-derived CDR1 and CDR2 are LGHNA and YSLEER. The CDR3 runs to 17 residues. The repertoire was sequenced with immunoSEQ multiplex PCR; TCRdb's copy has only in-frame clones and lacks some. The sample has 40,000 to 60,000 clones, under 70% seen once. This chain links TRBV4-3 with TRBJ2-1; the match to TRBD2 covers 11 bases. The receptor comes from a woman between 65 and 79 years old with acute or convalescent COVID-19. The sample taken for sequencing was peripheral blood. For the CDR3, the DNA is TGCGCCAGCAGCCACACTTCGACTAGCGGGGTTTACAATGAGCAGTTCTTC. Its translation is CASSHTSTSGVYNEQFF.